These 10 T cell receptor beta chains came from one sample sequenced in a study of cytomegalovirus exposure and HLA in healthy donors. PCR used 60 Vbeta primers and 13 Jbeta primers. Only in-frame clones appear in the TCRdb table, and some are missing; sequencing was by immunoSEQ multiplex PCR. This table has roughly 100,000 clones, about three quarters appearing once. The sample was PBMCs. The receptor set was obtained from a woman aged 40 to 49 in good health and CMV-seropositive.

The V and J genes are TRBV4-3 and TRBJ2-3; maybe TRBD2 (5 bases). Looked up from germline, CDR1 is LGHNA and CDR2 is YSLEER. Trimming cost V 1 base and J 2 bases, with 13 bases left between them. This CDR3 comprises 16 residues. CDR3 in DNA: TGCGCCAGCAGCCAAGGATCGGGATCCAACACAGATACGCAGTATTTT. It translates to CASSQGSGSNTDTQYF.

The chain couples TRBV5-1 to TRBJ2-7; 12 nucleotides match TRBD2. The CDR3 is 19 residues long. Germline CDR1 reads SGHRS; CDR2 reads YFSETQ. V gave up 3 bases and J gave up 3 bases; unmatched junction bases: 16. The CDR3 DNA reads TGCGCCAGCAGCTCCAACACCCTGACTAGCGGGAGCTGGGACTACGAGCAGTACTTC. Its translation is CASSSNTLTSGSWDYEQYF.

The DNA for the CDR3 is TGTGCCAGCAGGGACAGGGGATGGGATGGCTACACCTTC. Protein: CASRDRGWDGYTF. The chain carries TRBV2 and TRBJ1-2; 9 bases align to TRBD1. V dropped 6 bases and J dropped 6; count of bases not matched to a gene: 5. This CDR3 region has 13 residues. Germline V CDR1 and CDR2: SNHLY, FYNNEI. The entire variable domain, with the rest obtained from reference TRBV2 and TRBJ1-2, is as follows: EPEVTQTPSHQVTQMGQEVILRCVPISNHLYFYWYRQILGQKVEFLVSFYNNEISEKSEIFDDQFSVERPDGSNFTLKIRSTKLEDSAMYFCASRDRGWDGYTFGSGTRLTVV.

CDR3 nucleotides: TGCAGCGTTGTTTCGGGGGTGGAGACCCAGTACTTC. It specifies CSVVSGVETQYF. J is TRBJ2-5 and V is TRBV29-1; a possible D gene is TRBD2 (6 bases). Trimming took off 4 bases at V and 5 bases at J, with 11 bases between the two ends. The CDR3 spans 12 residues. CDR1 and CDR2 (germline): SQVTM, ANQGSEA.

The chain couples TRBV19 to TRBJ1-5; D remains unclear. The CDR3 has 13 residues. The V gene lost 1 base and the J gene lost 1 base, with 2 bases spanning the gap. CDR1 is LNHDA, CDR2 SQIVND, per germline (reference sequence). The CDR3 region has the DNA TGTGCCAGTAGTATAGCAAGCAATCAGCCCCAGCATTTT. Encoded protein: CASSIASNQPQHF. Combining the CDR3 with reference TRBV19 and TRBJ1-5 gives the whole variable domain DGGITQSPKYLFRKEGQNVTLSCEQNLNHDAMYWYRQDPGQGLRLIYYSQIVNDFQKGDIAEGYSVSREKKESFPLTVTSAQKNPTAFYLCASSIASNQPQHFGDGTRLSIL.

The chain joins TRBV28 to TRBJ2-7, with D possibly TRBD2 on 6 matching bases. The CDR3 has 14 amino acids. V dropped 2 bases and J dropped 4 bases, with 12 bases sitting between them. In germline, CDR1 is MDHEN, CDR2 SYDVKM. This chain's CDR3 is CASSLRCGTYEQYF. The CDR3 DNA is TGTGCCAGCAGTTTACGGTGCGGGACTTACGAGCAGTACTTC.

J is TRBJ1-1 and V is TRBV19; D is possibly TRBD1 (5 bases). The length of the CDR3 is 17 residues. Germline CDR1 LNHDA, CDR2 SQIVND (reference sequence). V was trimmed by 3 bases and J by 0 bases, leaving 17 bases between them. CDR3 in DNA: TGTGCCAGTAGTATCGTTTTAAAGCCCAGGGTGAACACTGAAGCTTTCTTT. It yields the protein CASSIVLKPRVNTEAFF.

This clone was found a few times. The rearrangement links TRBV7-9 to TRBJ2-3, with TRBD1 as a possible D gene (5 bases). Germline CDR1 reads SEHNR; CDR2 reads FQNEAQ (reference sequence). The CDR3 is 15 amino acids. V lost 0 bases to trimming and J lost 1 base, with 8 bases between them. The CDR3 protein is CASSLAGQGTDTQYF. The CDR3 DNA is TGTGCCAGCAGCTTAGCGGGGCAGGGCACAGATACGCAGTATTTT. The full variable domain, completed using reference TRBV7-9 and TRBJ2-3, is DTGVSQNPRHKITKRGQNVTFRCDPISEHNRLYWYRQTLGQGPEFLTYFQNEAQLEKSRLLSDRFSAERPKGSFSTLEIQRTEQGDSAMYLCASSLAGQGTDTQYFGPGTRLTVL.

This rearrangement joins TRBV4-2 to TRBJ1-4, with 10 bases aligning to TRBD1. Trimming cost V 5 bases and J 5 bases; bases outside gene matches: 5. Germline assignment: CDR1 LGHNA and CDR2 YNFKEQ. CDR3 length: 15 residues. The CDR3 here is CASSSRTGGNEKLFF. The CDR3 nucleotides are TGTGCCAGCAGCTCCAGGACAGGGGGGAATGAAAAACTGTTTTTT.

J is TRBJ1-4 and V is TRBV4-2; the D is unclear. This CDR3 is built from 13 residues. The germline V and J ends were trimmed by 0 bases and 6 bases, with 5 bases remaining between them. Germline values: CDR1 LGHNA, CDR2 YNFKEQ. CDR3 nucleotides: TGTGCCAGCAGCCAAGAATCTTATGAAAAACTGTTTTTT. Translated: CASSQESYEKLFF.